Listed here are 9 T cell receptor beta chains from one sample, sequenced in a study of shared clonotypes between healthy human individuals. Assay: immunoSEQ multiplex PCR; the TCRdb copy retains only in-frame clones and omits some. The data hold around 1,000,000 clones, with 60% to 80% observed a single time. Sequenced material: memory CD4+ T cells from PBMCs. Subset specified: CD45RA-negative fraction. The origin of the receptors is a man between 18 and 29 years old in good health. Some clones in this sample may be carry-over from other donors' samples.

The V gene is TRBV19, the J gene TRBJ2-7; 8 bases map to TRBD2. This CDR3 region has 13 residues. J gave up 2 bases and V 3 bases, and 0 bases lay outside the gene matches. The germline CDR1 and CDR2 sequences are LNHDA and SQIVND (reference sequence). The CDR3 protein is CASSMGLAYEQYF. The CDR3 DNA sequence: TGTGCCAGTAGTATGGGACTAGCCTACGAGCAGTACTTC.

The chain combines TRBV19 with TRBJ2-2, with a tentative D call TRBD2 (5 bases). Trimming stripped 2 bases from V and 6 bases from J, with 16 bases between. Germline CDR1 and CDR2: LNHDA and SQIVND (reference sequence). The CDR3 has 16 residues. This CDR3 is CASSISWRSLAGELFF. In nucleotides, the CDR3 is TGTGCCAGTAGTATATCATGGAGGTCTCTCGCCGGGGAGCTGTTTTTT.

This clone has only a few counts. The chain employs TRBV20-1 and TRBJ1-1; 8 bases fit TRBD1. Per the germline V gene, CDR1 is DFQATT and CDR2 is SNEGSKA (reference sequence). The J segment lost 9 bases and the V segment lost 6 bases, leaving 3 bases of the junction unmatched. The CDR3 consists of 10 residues. The CDR3 loop is CSADRGQAFF. CDR3 bases: TGCAGTGCCGACAGGGGACAAGCTTTCTTT.

Comments on this clone: This same CDR3 is encoded by further DNA sequences in the sample. The J gene is TRBJ2-1, the V gene TRBV20-1; maybe TRBD1 (5 bases). V lost 7 bases to trimming and J lost 7 bases, with 8 bases between them. CDR3 length: 10 amino acids. Germline values: CDR1 DFQATT, CDR2 SNEGSKA (reference sequence). Here the CDR3 reads CSVPGNEQFF. The CDR3 coding sequence is TGCAGTGTCCCAGGGAATGAGCAGTTCTTC.

This clone was detected only once. The chain joins TRBV7-8 to TRBJ2-5; D possibly uses TRBD1 or TRBD2 (5 bases each). Trimming left V 1 base short and J 5 bases short, with 14 bases between. The CDR3 has 15 amino acids. Germline CDR1 is SGHVS and CDR2 is FQNEAQ. This chain's CDR3 is CASSLVSHWGETQYF. DNA for the CDR3: TGTGCCAGCAGCTTAGTTAGCCACTGGGGGGAGACCCAGTACTTC.

V and J are TRBV7-8 and TRBJ1-1; D gene uncertain. The length of the CDR3 is 15 residues. Deletions cut 2 bases from V and 0 bases from J, with 10 bases between. The germline V gene encodes CDR1 SGHVS and CDR2 FQNEAQ. The CDR3 loop reads CASSLMATMNTEAFF. CDR3 nucleotides: TGTGCCAGCAGCTTAATGGCAACTATGAACACTGAAGCTTTCTTT.

This chain uses TRBV7-2 with TRBJ2-7, with TRBD2 identical over 9 bases. Germline values: CDR1 SGHTA, CDR2 FQGNSA. J lost 0 bases, V lost 8 bases, and 5 bases had no gene match. This CDR3 is 14 amino acids long. The CDR3 sequence is CASGKTSGSYEQYF. The CDR3 DNA reads TGTGCCAGCGGAAAGACTAGCGGCTCCTACGAGCAGTACTTC.

The V gene is TRBV4-1, the J gene TRBJ2-1; tentatively, D is TRBD2 (6 bases). The germline CDR1 and CDR2 sequences are MGHRA and YSYEKL. The CDR3 is 15 amino acids. The V and J ends lost 1 base and 6 bases respectively, with 13 bases between them. The CDR3 DNA sequence: TGCGCCAGCAGCCAAGTTCTCCTAGCGAGCAATGAGCAGTTCTTC. Protein: CASSQVLLASNEQFF.

There are a few counts of this clone. The rearrangement links TRBV19 to TRBJ2-1, with 7 bases that match TRBD2. The CDR3 consists of 15 residues. Germline CDR1 reads LNHDA; CDR2 reads SQIVND (reference sequence). Losses at the gene ends were 7 bases for V and 7 bases for J; bases not matched to a gene: 13. The chain's CDR3 is CASNKGRPGGNEQFF. In nucleotides, the CDR3 is TGTGCCAGTAACAAAGGACGGCCGGGAGGAAATGAGCAGTTCTTC.